This T cell receptor beta chain comes out of a study of blood T cells in healthy people across ages. The second PCR ran 7 to 11 cycles with a sample-barcoded 5' primer and J-beta primers. Researchers report that a template-switch adaptor with 12 random nucleotides tagged each cDNA molecule. TCRdb fed the 5' RACE reads into MiXCR, producing one record per CDR3 protein. The top ten clones hold around 13% of a sample with 950,000 to 1,200,000 distinct CDR3 sequences, 35% to 45% of them seen once. This clonotype came up a few times. This TCR derives from a man aged 18 to 29 in good health. The sample comprised blood.

CDR3 in DNA: TGTGCCAGCAGCTTCCGAGTCAAGACTAGCGGGGCGGAAGATACGCAGTATTTT. Residues: CASSFRVKTSGAEDTQYF. The V call is TRBV11-2, the J call TRBJ2-3; 11 nucleotides line up with TRBD2. Germline values: CDR1 SGHAT, CDR2 FQNNGV. The CDR3 has 18 amino acids. The V gene end was trimmed by 3 bases and the J gene end by 5 bases; junction bases not matched to a gene: 13.